This TCR beta chain comes out of a study of CD4 T cells in relation to SARS-CoV-2 and coronaviruses. Uncultured naive and memory CD4+ T cells supplied DNA for deep TCR-beta sequencing. Produced via immunoSEQ multiplex PCR; TCRdb's table is partial and in-frame only. The sample lists approximately 11,000 clones; about 90% were seen once. General study results and limits: Crossreactivity was assessed only for spike protein, not other viral proteins. According to naive versus memory sequencing, detected responses are memory recall, not newly primed. No donor gave both pre-pandemic and post-infection samples.

The V and J ends lost 7 bases and 5 bases respectively, with 18 bases between them. From germline, CDR1 is MNHEY and CDR2 SMNVEV (reference sequence). This CDR3 has 14 amino acids. A few counts support this clone. The antigen remains undetermined. This receptor was obtained from an adult with COVID-19. The chain links TRBV27 to TRBJ2-7; possible D gene TRBD1, 5 bases. Sequences were obtained from naive CD4+ T cells from PBMCs. The subset denotes: naive CD4+ T cells isolated by negative enrichment. The DNA of the CDR3 is TGTGCCAGCACCATATCCGGGTGGGGCGACGAGCAGTACTTC. Translated: CASTISGWGDEQYF.